This TCR beta chain was obtained from a study of blood T cell repertoires in COVID-19. Germline V gene lookup returns CDR1 SGHKS and CDR2 YYEKEE (reference sequence). The CDR3 covers 14 residues. V lost 0 bases to trimming and J lost 2 bases, with 8 bases between them. The assay was immunoSEQ multiplex PCR, and TCRdb's table has in-frame clones only and misses some. The table lists 98,000 or so clones, about 82% of them singletons. The rearrangement links TRBV5-5 to TRBJ2-5; D uncertain. Sequencing input: peripheral blood. The clonotype comes from a woman aged 55-75 years in a cohort sampled during active or convalescent COVID-19. The CDR3 is CASSLAQAQETQYF. The CDR3 DNA reads as TGTGCCAGCAGCTTGGCCCAGGCACAAGAGACCCAGTACTTC.